Here is one TCR beta chain with its context. The clone's antigen remains unknown. No qualities accompany the bases; no much larger clone lies one base away. The CDR3 covers 16 residues, taking in both the cysteine and the phenylalanine. Only the CDR3 portion is preserved as DNA: 48 bases, with reading frame beginning at the first base. Via the germline V gene (reference sequence), CDR1 is MNHNY and CDR2 SVGAGI. Trimming takes 4 bases from V and 1 base from J, and the germline ends sit 13 bases apart. The data were taken from a study of blood T cell repertoires in COVID-19 (dated by TCRdb to the early 2020s). For the study in its entirety: Samples covering the acute and convalescent phases of COVID-19 were provided by collaborators in the United States, Italy and Spain. The prospective study material was composed of cDNA or gDNA derived from T cells, B-cell-depleted T cells, or PBMCs. Nearly every sample came with metadata listing a de-identified subject ID, COVID-19 status, age in years and sex. The samples were drawn from the first 160 participants of the ongoing ImmuneRACE study and from more than 1,000 subjects provided by 6 global collaborators. The repertoires were made available in a free public database intended to serve as a resource for research on the immune response to SARS-CoV-2. HLA class I and class II types, where available, came from metadata supplied by the sample provider rather than from assay-based typing. Subjects who had been exposed to COVID-19, were actively infected with it, or had recovered from it provided the deeply sampled blood TCRbeta repertoires that made up the dataset.

The paper's findings and limits, for the study overall: How much clinical and demographic metadata was included differed by source and by participant, and the metadata was provided uncurated.

At one collaborating source in Seattle, patients were enrolled during active infection and were followed longitudinally through the course of disease. Whole blood was collected in K2EDTA tubes by collaborating institutions according to the institutions' own protocols. For TCRbeta analysis, collaborator samples were shipped as frozen whole blood, as isolated PBMCs, or as DNA extracted from either sample type. TCRbeta CDR3 regions were amplified from genomic DNA using the immunoSEQ Assay, a bias-controlled multiplex PCR. Under the source paper's analysis protocol: The number of nucleated cells in each sample was estimated from the amplification of reference gene primers within the assay. To quantify the absolute abundance of each unique TCRbeta CDR3 rearrangement, sequence reads were collapsed and filtered. For each sample, productive Simpson clonality was calculated as the square root of Simpson's diversity index across productive rearrangements. TCRdb took this table from immuneACCESS and kept in-frame rearrangements with V and J called. Such tables lack part of the clones; where checked against another copy, unresolved V genes explain under half of the gap, and the rest is unexplained. V, J and clone size derive from that table, while D and trimming were established from the DNA sequence. The sample yields roughly 290,000 clones; 70% to 90% were counted once. About 0.9% of the sample is taken by the ten largest.

The sequence came from a human donor with COVID-19, enrolled during active disease. The donor label of this sample is uncertain. In this chain, TRBV6-6 is recombined with TRBJ2-2; D gene: possibly TRBD2, on 5 matching bases. Sequenced: peripheral blood. The base sequence is TGTGCCAGCAGTTTCGAGGGTAGCTTGAACACCGGGGAGCTGTTTTTT. This gives the protein CASSFEGSLNTGELFF.